The clone carrying this T cell receptor beta chain was observed a few times. V lost 4 bases, J lost 6 bases, and 9 bases lay in between. CDR3 length: 12 amino acids. The germline V gene has CDR1 SEHNR and CDR2 FQNEAQ (reference sequence). This entry belongs to a study of T-cell memory formation after mild COVID-19. Each CDR3 protein is one row after TCRdb ran MiXCR on the 5' RACE reads. The sample carries about 120,000 distinct CDR3 sequences, approximately 22% recorded once. The chain is built from TRBV7-9 and TRBJ2-5, with D perhaps TRBD1 (6 bases). Sequencing input: PBMCs or a T cell subset sorted from them (not recorded which). This receptor was taken from a man aged 18 to 29 who had mild COVID-19 (a few samples of this study predate the infection). Cell type and time point are not known. The CDR3 nucleotides are TGTGCCAGCAGCTCGGACAGCCAGACCCAGTACTTC. Encoded protein: CASSSDSQTQYF. Using reference TRBV7-9 and TRBJ2-5 for the parts outside the CDR3, the full variable domain is DTGVSQNPRHKITKRGQNVTFRCDPISEHNRLYWYRQTLGQGPEFLTYFQNEAQLEKSRLLSDRFSAERPKGSFSTLEIQRTEQGDSAMYLCASSSDSQTQYFGPGTRLLVL.